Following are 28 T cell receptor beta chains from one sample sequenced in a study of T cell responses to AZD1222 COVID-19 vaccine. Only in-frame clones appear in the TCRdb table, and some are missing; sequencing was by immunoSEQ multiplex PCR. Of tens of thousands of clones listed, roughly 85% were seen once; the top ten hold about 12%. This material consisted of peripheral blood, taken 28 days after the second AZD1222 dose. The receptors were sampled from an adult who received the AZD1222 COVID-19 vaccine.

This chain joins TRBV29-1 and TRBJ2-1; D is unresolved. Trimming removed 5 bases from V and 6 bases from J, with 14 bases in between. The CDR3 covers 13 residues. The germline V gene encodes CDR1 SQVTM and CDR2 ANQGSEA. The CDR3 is CSVLSSVGNEQFF. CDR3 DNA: TGCAGCGTTCTATCTTCCGTGGGCAATGAGCAGTTCTTC.

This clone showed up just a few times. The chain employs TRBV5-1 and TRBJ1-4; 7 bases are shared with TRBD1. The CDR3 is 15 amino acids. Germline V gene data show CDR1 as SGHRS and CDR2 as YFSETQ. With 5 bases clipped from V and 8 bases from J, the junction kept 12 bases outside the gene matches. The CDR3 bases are TGCGCCAGCAGTCGACAGGGAACAGCAGAGGAAAAACTGTTTTTT. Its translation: CASSRQGTAEEKLFF.

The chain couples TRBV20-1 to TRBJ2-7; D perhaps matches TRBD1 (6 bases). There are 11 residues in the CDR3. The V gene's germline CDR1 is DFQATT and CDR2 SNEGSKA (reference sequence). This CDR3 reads CTPSQGNEQYF. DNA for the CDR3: TGCACACCATCTCAGGGGAACGAGCAGTACTTC.

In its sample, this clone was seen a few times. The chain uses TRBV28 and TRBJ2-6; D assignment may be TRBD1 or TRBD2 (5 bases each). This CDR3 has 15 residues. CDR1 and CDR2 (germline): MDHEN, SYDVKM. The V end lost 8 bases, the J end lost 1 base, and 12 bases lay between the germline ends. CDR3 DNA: TGTGCCAGCCGGCCAGGGAGATCTGGGGCCAACGTCCTGACTTTC. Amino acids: CASRPGRSGANVLTF.

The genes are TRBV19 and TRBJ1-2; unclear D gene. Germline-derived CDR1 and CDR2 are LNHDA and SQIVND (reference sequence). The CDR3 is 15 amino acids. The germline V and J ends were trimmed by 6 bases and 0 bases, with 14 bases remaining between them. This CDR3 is CASSHQAGANYGYTF. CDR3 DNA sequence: TGTGCCAGTAGCCACCAAGCGGGAGCTAACTATGGCTACACCTTC.

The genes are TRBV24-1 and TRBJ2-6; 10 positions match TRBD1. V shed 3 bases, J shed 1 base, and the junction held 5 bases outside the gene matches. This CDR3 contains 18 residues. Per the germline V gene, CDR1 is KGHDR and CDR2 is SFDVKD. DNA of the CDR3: TGTGCCACCAGTGATGGGGACAGGGGATTATCTGGGGCCAACGTCCTGACTTTC. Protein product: CATSDGDRGLSGANVLTF.

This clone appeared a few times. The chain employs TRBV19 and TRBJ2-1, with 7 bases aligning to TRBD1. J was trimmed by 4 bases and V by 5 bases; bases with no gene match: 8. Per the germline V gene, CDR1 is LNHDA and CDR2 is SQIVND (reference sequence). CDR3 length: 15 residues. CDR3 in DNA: TGTGCCAGTAGTGATCCGGGACAGTTGTACAATGAGCAGTTCTTC. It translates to CASSDPGQLYNEQFF.

The CDR3 here is CATSDGRGLNTQYF. DNA for the CDR3: TGTGCCACCAGTGATGGCAGGGGCTTGAATACGCAGTATTTT. The V and J genes are TRBV24-1 and TRBJ2-3, with D possibly TRBD1 on 6 matching bases. This CDR3 contains 14 residues. Per the germline V gene, CDR1 is KGHDR and CDR2 is SFDVKD. The V end was cut by 3 bases, the J end by 7 bases, with 13 bases between.

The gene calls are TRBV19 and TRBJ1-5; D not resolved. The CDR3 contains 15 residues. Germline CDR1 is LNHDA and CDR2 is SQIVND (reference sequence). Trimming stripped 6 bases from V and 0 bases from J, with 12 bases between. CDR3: CASRETGHSNQPQHF. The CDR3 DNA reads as TGTGCCAGTAGAGAAACCGGGCATAGCAATCAGCCCCAGCATTTT.

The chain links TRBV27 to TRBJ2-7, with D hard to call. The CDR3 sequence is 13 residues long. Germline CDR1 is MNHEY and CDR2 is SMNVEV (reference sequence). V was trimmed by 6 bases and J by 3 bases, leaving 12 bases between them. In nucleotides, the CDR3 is TGTGCCAGCAGCCTGGTAAAAAGCTACGAGCAGTACTTC. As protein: CASSLVKSYEQYF.

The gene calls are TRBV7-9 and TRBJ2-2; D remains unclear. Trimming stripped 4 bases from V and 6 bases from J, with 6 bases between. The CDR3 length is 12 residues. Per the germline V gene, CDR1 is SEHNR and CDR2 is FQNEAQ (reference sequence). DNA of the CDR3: TGTGCCAGCAGCTCCGCATCCGGGGAGCTGTTTTTT. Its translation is CASSSASGELFF.

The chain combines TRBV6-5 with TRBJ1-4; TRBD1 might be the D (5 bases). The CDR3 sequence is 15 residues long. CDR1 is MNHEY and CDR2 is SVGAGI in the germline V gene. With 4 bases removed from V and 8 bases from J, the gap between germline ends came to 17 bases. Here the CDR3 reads CASSSQRTPSEKLFF. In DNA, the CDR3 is TGTGCCAGCAGTTCGCAGCGGACACCGAGCGAAAAACTGTTTTTT.

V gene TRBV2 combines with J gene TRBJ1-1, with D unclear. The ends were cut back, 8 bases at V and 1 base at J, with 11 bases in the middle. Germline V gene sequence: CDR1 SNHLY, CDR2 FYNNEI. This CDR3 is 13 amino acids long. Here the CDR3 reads CASVGSGNTEAFF. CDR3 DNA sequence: TGTGCCAGCGTTGGGAGCGGGAACACTGAAGCTTTCTTT.

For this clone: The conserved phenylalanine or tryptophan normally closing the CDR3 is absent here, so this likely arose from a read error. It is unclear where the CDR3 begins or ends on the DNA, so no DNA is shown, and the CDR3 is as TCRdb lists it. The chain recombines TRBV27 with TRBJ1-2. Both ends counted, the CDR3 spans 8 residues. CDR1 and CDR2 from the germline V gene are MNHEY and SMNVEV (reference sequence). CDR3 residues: CASSFEVS.

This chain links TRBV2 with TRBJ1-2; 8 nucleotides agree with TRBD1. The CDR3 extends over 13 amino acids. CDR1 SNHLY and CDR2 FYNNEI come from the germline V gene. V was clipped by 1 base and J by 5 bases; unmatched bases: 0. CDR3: CASSEDRGYGYTF. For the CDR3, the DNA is TGTGCCAGCAGTGAAGACAGGGGGTATGGCTACACCTTC.

CDR3 amino acids: CATSDPSPTRPAPWETQYF. CDR3 coding DNA: TGTGCCACCAGTGACCCCTCACCCACCCGGCCAGCCCCGTGGGAGACCCAGTACTTC. The rearrangement joins TRBV24-1 to TRBJ2-5; unclear D gene. The CDR3 is 19 amino acids. V lost 4 bases and J lost 5, with 28 bases in between. Germline assignment: CDR1 KGHDR and CDR2 SFDVKD.

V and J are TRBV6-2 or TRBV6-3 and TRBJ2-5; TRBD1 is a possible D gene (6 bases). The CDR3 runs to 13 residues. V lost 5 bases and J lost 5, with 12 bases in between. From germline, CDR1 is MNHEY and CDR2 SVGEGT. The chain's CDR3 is CASSKQGMETQYF. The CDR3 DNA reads TGTGCCAGCAGTAAACAGGGAATGGAGACCCAGTACTTC.

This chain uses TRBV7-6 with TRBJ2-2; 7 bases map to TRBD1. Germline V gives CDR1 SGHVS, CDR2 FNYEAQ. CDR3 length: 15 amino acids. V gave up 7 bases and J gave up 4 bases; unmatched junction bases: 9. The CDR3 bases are TGTGCCAGCACTTCGGAGACAGGGCCCACCGGGGAGCTGTTTTTT. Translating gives CASTSETGPTGELFF.

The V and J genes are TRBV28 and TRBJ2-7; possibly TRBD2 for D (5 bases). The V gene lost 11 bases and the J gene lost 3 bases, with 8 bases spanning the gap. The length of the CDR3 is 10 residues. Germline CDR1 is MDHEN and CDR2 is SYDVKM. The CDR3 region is CASEGYEQYF. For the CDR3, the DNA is TGTGCCTCTGAGGGCTACGAGCAGTACTTC.

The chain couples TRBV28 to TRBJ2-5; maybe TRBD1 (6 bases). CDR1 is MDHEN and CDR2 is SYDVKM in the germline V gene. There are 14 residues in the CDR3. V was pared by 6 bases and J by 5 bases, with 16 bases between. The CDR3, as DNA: TGTGCCAGCAGCAAAATTCAGGGGCAGGAGACCCAGTACTTC. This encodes CASSKIQGQETQYF.

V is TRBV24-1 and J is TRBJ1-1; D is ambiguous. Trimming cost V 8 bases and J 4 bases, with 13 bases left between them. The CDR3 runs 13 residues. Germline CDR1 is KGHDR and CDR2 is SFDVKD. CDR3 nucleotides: TGTGCCACCACTGGCACAACATCCACTGAAGCTTTCTTT. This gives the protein CATTGTTSTEAFF.

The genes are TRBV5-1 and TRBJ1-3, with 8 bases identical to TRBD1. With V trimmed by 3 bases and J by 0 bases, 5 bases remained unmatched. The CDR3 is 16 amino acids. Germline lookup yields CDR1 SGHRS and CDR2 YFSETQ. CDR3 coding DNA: TGCGCCAGCAGCTCACAGGGGGGCGCCTCTGGAAACACCATATATTTT. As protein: CASSSQGGASGNTIYF.

The CDR3 bases are TGCAGCTTCCTTCCTGAGACTGGAAACACCATATATTTT. This gives the protein CSFLPETGNTIYF. V gene TRBV29-1 combines with J gene TRBJ1-3; D uncertain. Between the trimmed V and J ends, which lost 8 bases and 2 bases, there was a span of 13 bases. The CDR3 spans 13 residues. In germline, CDR1 is SQVTM, CDR2 ANQGSEA.

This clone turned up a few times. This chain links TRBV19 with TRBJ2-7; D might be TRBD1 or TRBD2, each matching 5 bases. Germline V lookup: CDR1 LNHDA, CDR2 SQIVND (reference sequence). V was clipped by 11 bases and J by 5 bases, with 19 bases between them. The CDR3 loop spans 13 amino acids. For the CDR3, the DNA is TGTGCCTCAGAAGCAGGGACCACCGACGAGCAGTACTTC. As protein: CASEAGTTDEQYF.

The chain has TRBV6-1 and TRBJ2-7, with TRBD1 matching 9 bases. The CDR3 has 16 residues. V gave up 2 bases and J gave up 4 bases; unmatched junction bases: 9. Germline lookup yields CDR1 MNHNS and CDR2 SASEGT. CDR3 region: CASSEPGQGGLYEQYV. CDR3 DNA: TGTGCCAGCAGTGAACCGGGACAGGGAGGACTGTACGAGCAGTACGTC.

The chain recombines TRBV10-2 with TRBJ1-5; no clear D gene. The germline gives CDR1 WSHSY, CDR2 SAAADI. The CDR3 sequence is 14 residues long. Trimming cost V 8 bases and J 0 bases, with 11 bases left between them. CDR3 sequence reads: CASSWEYSNQPQHF. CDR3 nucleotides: TGCGCCAGCTCCTGGGAGTATAGCAATCAGCCCCAGCATTTT.

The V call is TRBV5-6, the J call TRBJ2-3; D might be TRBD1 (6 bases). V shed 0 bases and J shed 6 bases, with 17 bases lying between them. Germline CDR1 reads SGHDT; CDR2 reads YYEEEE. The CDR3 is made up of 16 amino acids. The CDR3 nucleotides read TGTGCCAGCAGCTTGGGGGGGCTGGCTCGTTCGGATACGCAGTATTTT. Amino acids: CASSLGGLARSDTQYF.

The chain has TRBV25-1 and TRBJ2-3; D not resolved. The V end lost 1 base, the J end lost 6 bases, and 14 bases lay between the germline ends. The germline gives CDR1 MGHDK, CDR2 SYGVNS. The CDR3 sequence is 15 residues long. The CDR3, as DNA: TGTGCCAGCAGTGAATCAAGGGCCTTCGACGATACGCAGTATTTT. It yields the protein CASSESRAFDDTQYF.